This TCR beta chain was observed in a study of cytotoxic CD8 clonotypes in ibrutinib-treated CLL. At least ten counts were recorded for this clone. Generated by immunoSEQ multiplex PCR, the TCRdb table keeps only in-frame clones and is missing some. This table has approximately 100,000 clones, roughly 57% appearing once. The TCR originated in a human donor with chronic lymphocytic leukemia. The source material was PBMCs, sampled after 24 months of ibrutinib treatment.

Written as DNA, the CDR3 is TGCGCCAGCAGCCAAGGGACGACAGGGGCCTACGAGCAGTACTTC. This encodes CASSQGTTGAYEQYF. The chain has TRBV4-1 and TRBJ2-7; 8 bases match TRBD1. J lost 2 bases, V lost 1 base, and 4 bases had no gene match. This CDR3 has 15 residues. CDR1 and CDR2 (germline): MGHRA, YSYEKL.